This passage covers 32 T cell receptor beta chains from one sample sequenced in a study of cytomegalovirus exposure and HLA in healthy donors. The PCR contained 60 Vbeta and 13 Jbeta primers. Generated by immunoSEQ multiplex PCR, the TCRdb table keeps only in-frame clones and is missing some. The sample lists about 93,000 clones; about 78% were seen once. The sequencing input was PBMCs. These receptors were taken from a woman between 35 and 50 years old in good health and CMV-seronegative.

The chain combines TRBV27 with TRBJ2-1; D is ambiguous. The germline V gene has CDR1 MNHEY and CDR2 SMNVEV (reference sequence). This CDR3 comprises 14 residues. The V end lost 6 bases, the J end lost 4 bases, and 13 bases lay between the germline ends. This chain's CDR3 is CASSLTHTYNEQFF. CDR3 nucleotide sequence: TGTGCCAGCAGCCTGACTCACACGTACAATGAGCAGTTCTTC.

The rearrangement uses TRBV7-6 and TRBJ2-1; D is possibly TRBD1 (5 bases). The germline V gene encodes CDR1 SGHVS and CDR2 FNYEAQ. CDR3 length equals 15 residues. The V and J ends lost 1 base and 7 bases respectively, with 14 bases between them. This CDR3 is CASSLVAVWTNEQFF. The CDR3 DNA sequence: TGTGCCAGCAGCTTAGTCGCTGTGTGGACAAATGAGCAGTTCTTC.

The rearrangement joins TRBV7-3 to TRBJ1-1, with unresolved D. This CDR3 has 9 residues. Germline assignment: CDR1 SGHTA and CDR2 FQGTGA. V lost 0 bases, J lost 14 bases, and 4 bases lay in between. CDR3 nucleotide sequence: TGTGCCAGCAGCTTAACGACATTCTTT. Its translation: CASSLTTFF.

V and J are TRBV28 and TRBJ1-3, with D perhaps matching TRBD1 (6 bases). Trimming cost V 5 bases and J 4 bases, with 9 bases left between them. Per germline, CDR1 MDHEN and CDR2 SYDVKM. The length of the CDR3 is 13 residues. The CDR3 DNA is TGTGCCAGCAGTACTGGACAGGGAAACACCATATATTTT. This translates into CASSTGQGNTIYF.

The chain joins TRBV19 to TRBJ1-1; D perhaps matches TRBD1 (6 bases). The V gene's germline CDR1 is LNHDA and CDR2 SQIVND (reference sequence). The ends were cut back, 7 bases at V and 4 bases at J, with 13 bases in the middle. The CDR3 is 13 residues long. This chain's CDR3 is CASNPRGGTEAFF. CDR3 bases: TGTGCCAGTAACCCCAGGGGTGGCACTGAAGCTTTCTTT.

The gene calls are TRBV30 and TRBJ2-3; D is possibly TRBD1 (6 bases). The CDR3 loop spans 16 amino acids. Trimming stripped 2 bases from V and 0 bases from J, with 15 bases between. The germline CDR1 and CDR2 sequences are GTSNPN and SVGIG (reference sequence). CDR3 coding DNA: TGTGCCTGGAGTAACAGGGCTCTACAAAGCACAGATACGCAGTATTTT. Its translation: CAWSNRALQSTDTQYF.

The chain has TRBV28 and TRBJ1-5; 9 nucleotides agree with TRBD1. The V gene's germline CDR1 is MDHEN and CDR2 SYDVKM. This CDR3 has 15 amino acids. J gave up 9 bases and V 3 bases, and 9 bases lay outside the gene matches. The CDR3 loop reads CASSFGATGGRPQHF. The CDR3 region has the DNA TGTGCCAGCAGTTTTGGGGCGACAGGGGGAAGGCCCCAGCATTTT.

The J gene is TRBJ1-1, the V gene TRBV2; 7 nucleotides align to TRBD1. CDR1 and CDR2 from the germline V gene are SNHLY and FYNNEI. The CDR3 loop spans 14 amino acids. The trim removed 7 bases at V and 0 bases at J, leaving 5 bases unmatched. CDR3 residues: CASTPTGVNTEAFF. The CDR3 DNA is TGTGCCAGCACCCCCACAGGGGTGAACACTGAAGCTTTCTTT. Together with reference TRBV2 and TRBJ1-1, the CDR3 gives the full variable domain: EPEVTQTPSHQVTQMGQEVILRCVPISNHLYFYWYRQILGQKVEFLVSFYNNEISEKSEIFDDQFSVERPDGSNFTLKIRSTKLEDSAMYFCASTPTGVNTEAFFGQGTRLTVV.

The chain joins TRBV28 to TRBJ2-7; D gene ambiguous. The CDR3 sequence is 14 residues long. V dropped 4 bases and J dropped 1 base, with 11 bases sitting between them. From germline, CDR1 is MDHEN and CDR2 SYDVKM. The DNA for the CDR3 is TGTGCCAGCAGTTCCGTTAGAGTTTCCTACGAGCAGTACTTC. Amino acid sequence: CASSSVRVSYEQYF.

In this sample, this clone turned up once. V is TRBV11-2 and J is TRBJ1-6; 7 bases agree with TRBD1. The CDR3 spans 14 residues. J gave up 6 bases and V 8 bases, and 7 bases lay outside the gene matches. Germline CDR1 SGHAT, CDR2 FQNNGV. In DNA form, the CDR3 reads TGTGCCAGCCGCGACAGGGATCTTAATTCACCCCTCCACTTT. This encodes CASRDRDLNSPLHF. The full variable domain, with the rest looked up from reference TRBV11-2 and TRBJ1-6, is EAGVAQSPRYKIIEKRQSVAFWCNPISGHATLYWYQQILGQGPKLLIQFQNNGVVDDSQLPKDRFSAERLKGVDSTLKIQPAKLEDSAVYLCASRDRDLNSPLHFGNGTRLTVT.

This clone appeared a few times. V is TRBV28 and J is TRBJ2-1, with 8 bases lining up with TRBD2. With V trimmed by 7 bases and J by 9 bases, 11 bases remained unmatched. Looked up from germline, CDR1 is MDHEN and CDR2 is SYDVKM. The CDR3 sequence is 14 residues long. This CDR3 is CASNLAGGVIEQFF. As DNA, the CDR3 is TGTGCCAGCAATCTCGCGGGAGGCGTTATTGAGCAGTTCTTC.

This clone showed up just once. The chain links TRBV7-8 to TRBJ2-2; TRBD2 matches at 12 bases. Germline V gene sequence: CDR1 SGHVS, CDR2 FQNEAQ. There are 15 residues in the CDR3. The J segment lost 5 bases and the V segment lost 4 bases, leaving 2 bases of the junction unmatched. The CDR3 sequence: CASSSLAGGTGELFF. CDR3 coding DNA: TGTGCCAGCAGCTCACTAGCGGGAGGTACCGGGGAGCTGTTTTTT.

This chain links TRBV28 with TRBJ2-1; 14 bases are shared with TRBD2. The CDR3 is made up of 15 amino acids. Looked up from germline, CDR1 is MDHEN and CDR2 is SYDVKM. Trimming took 6 bases from V and 8 from J; bases not matched to a gene: 6. In nucleotides, the CDR3 is TGTGCCAGCAGAAACCCGGGACTAGCGGGAGATGAGCAGTTCTTC. Protein sequence: CASRNPGLAGDEQFF.

V is TRBV5-1 and J is TRBJ1-4, with 7 bases matching TRBD1. This CDR3 has 14 amino acids. V gave up 6 bases and J gave up 8 bases; unmatched junction bases: 10. Germline CDR1 is SGHRS and CDR2 is YFSETQ. The DNA for the CDR3 is TGCGCCAGCACCACGGGACAGACCAGCGAAAAACTGTTTTTT. It encodes CASTTGQTSEKLFF.

The rearrangement uses TRBV7-7 and TRBJ2-7; weak D call: TRBD2 (6 bases). Trimming removed 2 bases at V and 6 bases at J, with 11 bases between. Germline CDR1 is SSHAT and CDR2 is FNYEAQ (reference sequence). The CDR3 covers 13 residues. The CDR3 sequence: CASSLKEGREQYF. In nucleotides, the CDR3 is TGTGCCAGCAGCTTAAAGGAGGGTCGCGAGCAGTACTTC. Together with reference TRBV7-7 and TRBJ2-7, the CDR3 gives the full variable domain: GAGVSQSPRYKVTKRGQDVTLRCDPISSHATLYWYQQALGQGPEFLTYFNYEAQPDKSGLPSDRFSAERPEGSISTLTIQRTEQRDSAMYRCASSLKEGREQYFGPGTRLTVT.

CDR3 bases: TGTGCCAGCAGTACGGGACAGGGGAACACTGAAGCTTTCTTT. This gives the protein CASSTGQGNTEAFF. The rearrangement links TRBV6-6 to TRBJ1-1; 9 bases map to TRBD1. The germline V gene has CDR1 MNHNY and CDR2 SVGAGI (reference sequence). V trimming: 5 bases; J trimming: 1 base; junction bases outside the gene matches: 2. This CDR3 spans 14 amino acids.

This sequence joins TRBV7-2 and TRBJ2-7; 11 bases align to TRBD2. Trimming at V came to 5 bases and at J to 5 bases, leaving 5 bases not matched to a gene. CDR1 and CDR2 from the germline V gene are SGHTA and FQGNSA. The CDR3 is made up of 14 amino acids. This CDR3 is CASSDSGRANEQYF. The CDR3 DNA is TGTGCCAGCAGCGATAGCGGGAGGGCTAACGAGCAGTACTTC.

The chain is built from TRBV14 and TRBJ2-7, with 7 bases identical to TRBD1. V trimming: 2 bases; J trimming: 3 bases; junction bases outside the gene matches: 4. CDR3 length: 14 amino acids. CDR1 is SGHDN, CDR2 FVKESK, per germline. The CDR3 bases are TGTGCCAGCAGCCAAAAGGGACAGAACTACGAGCAGTACTTC. This codes for CASSQKGQNYEQYF.

This chain links TRBV19 with TRBJ2-5, with 15 nucleotides matching TRBD2. J was trimmed by 2 bases and V by 3 bases; bases with no gene match: 10. The V gene's germline CDR1 is LNHDA and CDR2 SQIVND (reference sequence). This CDR3 has 19 amino acids. CDR3 amino acids: CASSILRTSGRGSQETQYF. CDR3 nucleotides: TGTGCCAGTAGTATTCTCAGGACTAGCGGGAGGGGATCACAAGAGACCCAGTACTTC.

V gene TRBV28 combines with J gene TRBJ1-5; D not resolved. Germline-derived CDR1 and CDR2 are MDHEN and SYDVKM. CDR3 length: 12 residues. Trimming cost V 2 bases and J 10 bases, with 9 bases left between them. The CDR3 bases are TGTGCCAGCAGTTTAGTCAAATGTCCCCAGCATTTT. This gives the protein CASSLVKCPQHF.

V gene TRBV14 combines with J gene TRBJ2-1, with 9 bases matching TRBD2. Germline CDR1 is SGHDN and CDR2 is FVKESK. The CDR3 spans 17 residues. V lost 0 bases and J lost 7; bases outside the gene matches: 10. Written as DNA, the CDR3 is TGTGCCAGCAGCCAAGAAACCCTGGGACTAGCCAGAAATGAGCAGTTCTTC. This sequence encodes CASSQETLGLARNEQFF.

This rearrangement joins TRBV9 to TRBJ1-2; D is perhaps TRBD1 (6 bases). Germline CDR1 and CDR2: SGDLS and YYNGEE. Trimming shortened V by 4 bases and J by 2 bases, and 9 bases separated the two germline ends. This CDR3 comprises 13 residues. This CDR3 reads CASSPTGNYGYTF. CDR3 sequence (DNA): TGTGCCAGCAGCCCTACAGGGAACTATGGCTACACCTTC. The variable domain in full, completed from reference TRBV9 and TRBJ1-2, reads DSGVTQTPKHLITATGQRVTLRCSPRSGDLSVYWYQQSLDQGLQFLIQYYNGEERAKGNILERFSAQQFPDLHSELNLSSLELGDSALYFCASSPTGNYGYTFGSGTRLTVV.

This clone was counted between two and nine times. The DNA for the CDR3 is TGTGCCAGCACAGGGTTATATAGCAATCAGCCCCAGCATTTT. Its protein is CASTGLYSNQPQHF. The chain joins TRBV2 to TRBJ1-5; TRBD1 might be the D (5 bases). The ends were cut back, 7 bases at V and 0 bases at J, with 10 bases in the middle. This CDR3 is built from 14 residues. Germline lookup yields CDR1 SNHLY and CDR2 FYNNEI.

This chain joins TRBV19 and TRBJ2-6; 7 bases are shared with TRBD2. Germline lookup yields CDR1 LNHDA and CDR2 SQIVND (reference sequence). V dropped 3 bases and J dropped 0; count of bases not matched to a gene: 2. This CDR3 has 16 residues. CDR3 residues: CASSIGGISGANVLTF. DNA of the CDR3: TGTGCCAGTAGTATCGGGGGGATCTCTGGGGCCAACGTCCTGACTTTC.

This rearrangement joins TRBV28 to TRBJ1-5; no clear D gene. V was clipped by 8 bases and J by 4 bases, with 9 bases between them. The CDR3 is 12 residues long. Germline lookup yields CDR1 MDHEN and CDR2 SYDVKM. The CDR3 nucleotides are TGTGCCAGCTCCTGGCAGAATCAGCCCCAGCATTTT. It specifies CASSWQNQPQHF. The full variable domain, in which reference TRBV28 and TRBJ1-5 provide the parts outside the CDR3, is DVKVTQSSRYLVKRTGEKVFLECVQDMDHENMFWYRQDPGLGLRLIYFSYDVKMKEKGDIPEGYSVSREKKERFSLILESASTNQTSMYLCASSWQNQPQHFGDGTRLSIL.

This sequence joins TRBV5-1 and TRBJ1-2; a weak D match, TRBD1 (5 bases). CDR3 length: 13 amino acids. The germline CDR1 and CDR2 sequences are SGHRS and YFSETQ. V was pared by 2 bases and J by 8 bases, with 13 bases between. The CDR3, as DNA: TGCGCCAGCAGCTTCGGAAGGGGAGGGGGCTACACCTTC. Encoded protein: CASSFGRGGGYTF.

The table lists this clone with a few counts. The genes are TRBV6-5 and TRBJ2-2; 13 bases match TRBD2. The CDR3 has 15 residues. Germline CDR1 and CDR2: MNHEY and SVGAGI. Trimming took 6 bases from V and 6 from J; bases not matched to a gene: 4. CDR3 residues: CASRRTSGSPGELFF. In nucleotides, the CDR3 is TGTGCCAGCAGGCGGACTAGCGGGAGTCCCGGGGAGCTGTTTTTT.

The V call is TRBV19, the J call TRBJ1-2; 8 nucleotides match TRBD1. V lost 6 bases to trimming and J lost 9 bases; unmatched junction nucleotides: 12. Germline CDR1 LNHDA, CDR2 SQIVND (reference sequence). The CDR3 runs to 14 residues. The CDR3 DNA sequence: TGTGCCAGTAGGACTACCGGGACAGGTCCCAGCTACACCTTC. This gives the protein CASRTTGTGPSYTF.

The chain employs TRBV5-6 and TRBJ2-6; the match to TRBD1 covers 11 bases. CDR1 is SGHDT and CDR2 is YYEEEE in the germline V gene. There are 18 residues in the CDR3. Trimming cost V 4 bases and J 0 bases; bases outside gene matches: 6. The CDR3 nucleotides are TGTGCCAGCAGCCGCCCGGGACAGGGGGACTCTGGGGCCAACGTCCTGACTTTC. Translated, it gives CASSRPGQGDSGANVLTF. Using reference TRBV5-6 and TRBJ2-6 for the parts outside the CDR3, the full variable domain is DAGVTQSPTHLIKTRGQQVTLRCSPKSGHDTVSWYQQALGQGPQFIFQYYEEEERQRGNFPDRFSGHQFPNYSSELNVNALLLGDSALYLCASSRPGQGDSGANVLTFGAGSRLTVL.

This sequence joins TRBV7-8 and TRBJ2-1; 7 positions agree with TRBD1. Trimming at V came to 5 bases and at J to 4 bases, leaving 2 bases not matched to a gene. Germline V gene lookup returns CDR1 SGHVS and CDR2 FQNEAQ. The CDR3 spans 13 residues. CDR3 DNA: TGTGCCAGCAGCCCGGGACAGTACAATGAGCAGTTCTTC. Translation: CASSPGQYNEQFF.

The V gene is TRBV11-1, the J gene TRBJ1-2, with TRBD1 matching 8 bases. V dropped 5 bases and J dropped 7; count of bases not matched to a gene: 12. CDR3 length: 15 amino acids. Germline V CDR1 and CDR2: SGHAT, FQDESV (reference sequence). The DNA of the CDR3 is TGTGCCAGCAGCCGCGCGGCAGGGGGCGCCTCTGGCTACACCTTC. Translating gives CASSRAAGGASGYTF.

The J gene is TRBJ2-7, the V gene TRBV10-3, with a tentative D call TRBD1 (6 bases). The germline V gene has CDR1 ENHRY and CDR2 SYGVKD. The CDR3 length is 12 residues. Between the trimmed V and J ends, which lost 11 bases and 0 bases, there was a span of 11 bases. This chain's CDR3 is CASQGTSYEQYF. The CDR3 coding sequence is TGTGCCTCACAGGGTACCTCCTACGAGCAGTACTTC.